One and the same sample provided the 14 T cell receptor beta chains below, sequenced in a study of cytomegalovirus exposure and HLA in healthy donors. Here immunoSEQ multiplex PCR was the method, and the copy in TCRdb shows in-frame clones only, minus some. This table holds 65,000 to 80,000 clones, 85% to 95% found once. The sequencing sample was made of PBMCs. These receptors all stem from a woman aged 18-29 years in good health and CMV-seronegative.

The chain employs TRBV7-9 and TRBJ2-5; TRBD1 is a possible D gene (5 bases). This CDR3 region has 16 residues. With 5 bases removed from V and 2 bases from J, the gap between germline ends came to 18 bases. The V gene's germline CDR1 is SEHNR and CDR2 FQNEAQ (reference sequence). The CDR3 sequence: CASSQLWGREQETQYF. The DNA for the CDR3 is TGTGCCAGCAGCCAGCTTTGGGGCAGGGAACAAGAGACCCAGTACTTC.

The J gene is TRBJ1-6, the V gene TRBV30; 10 bases fit TRBD1. After removal of 1 base from V and 10 bases from J, the junction contained 4 bases not matched to a gene. Germline lookup yields CDR1 GTSNPN and CDR2 SVGIG (reference sequence). The CDR3 is 14 residues long. The CDR3 DNA is TGTGCCTGGAGTGGGACAGGGGGTCGGTCACCCCTCCACTTT. Amino acids: CAWSGTGGRSPLHF.

The chain combines TRBV5-1 with TRBJ1-2; TRBD1 agrees at 7 bases. V dropped 4 bases and J dropped 1; count of bases not matched to a gene: 7. The CDR3 contains 15 residues. Germline V gives CDR1 SGHRS, CDR2 YFSETQ. This CDR3 reads CASSVPGQINYGYTF. CDR3 nucleotide sequence: TGCGCCAGCAGCGTACCGGGACAGATTAACTATGGCTACACCTTC. Full variable domain (remainder filled in from reference TRBV5-1 and TRBJ1-2): KAGVTQTPRYLIKTRGQQVTLSCSPISGHRSVSWYQQTPGQGLQFLFEYFSETQRNKGNFPGRFSGRQFSNSRSEMNVSTLELGDSALYLCASSVPGQINYGYTFGSGTRLTVV.

The genes are TRBV5-4 and TRBJ1-1; D is undetermined. The ends were cut back, 1 base at V and 7 bases at J, with 11 bases in the middle. Per germline, CDR1 SGHNT and CDR2 YYREEE (reference sequence). The CDR3 is 13 amino acids. The CDR3 coding sequence is TGTGCCAGCAGCTTGTCACGGGTCGGTGAAGCTTTCTTT. Translating it yields CASSLSRVGEAFF.

The J gene is TRBJ2-2, the V gene TRBV9; a possible D gene is TRBD1 (6 bases). Germline CDR1 SGDLS, CDR2 YYNGEE. The germline V and J ends were trimmed by 0 bases and 7 bases, with 13 bases remaining between them. The length of the CDR3 is 15 residues. The CDR3 here is CASSVALGANGELFF. CDR3 bases: TGTGCCAGCAGCGTAGCTCTGGGGGCTAACGGGGAGCTGTTTTTT.

A note on this clone: Sequence at one end of the junction differs from germline and may be a read error. The chain uses TRBV7-9 and TRBJ2-7; possibly TRBD1 for D (6 bases). This CDR3 is 12 amino acids long. Per the germline V gene, CDR1 is SEHNR and CDR2 is FQNEAQ (reference sequence). The CDR3 protein is CASSSFGRTEDF. The CDR3 DNA sequence: TGTGCCAGCAGCTCGTTCGGTAGGACAGAGGACTTC.

V is TRBV10-1 and J is TRBJ2-5, with D perhaps matching TRBD2 (5 bases). Trimming left V 0 bases short and J 4 bases short, with 18 bases between. CDR3 length: 17 residues. Germline V lookup: CDR1 WNHNN, CDR2 SYGVQD (reference sequence). The CDR3 nucleotides are TGCGCCAGCAGTGAGTCCTTCGGGGAGTCGAACATAGAGACCCAGTACTTC. Its protein is CASSESFGESNIETQYF.

The V call is TRBV4-1, the J call TRBJ2-1; 8 positions agree with TRBD2. The CDR3 contains 15 residues. Germline-derived CDR1 and CDR2 are MGHRA and YSYEKL. The trim removed 1 base at V and 13 bases at J, leaving 12 bases unmatched. In DNA, the CDR3 is TGCGCCAGCAGCCAAGGGTTAGCGGGGATTCCGGAACAGTTCTTC. As protein: CASSQGLAGIPEQFF.

The chain uses TRBV2 and TRBJ1-2, with TRBD1 matching over 8 bases. This CDR3 region has 16 residues. V gave up 6 bases and J gave up 3 bases; unmatched junction bases: 12. Germline-derived CDR1 and CDR2 are SNHLY and FYNNEI. Here the CDR3 reads CASSDRQGFVDYGYTF. The CDR3 DNA follows: TGTGCCAGCAGCGACCGACAGGGGTTCGTGGACTATGGCTACACCTTC. Full variable domain (remainder filled in from reference TRBV2 and TRBJ1-2): EPEVTQTPSHQVTQMGQEVILRCVPISNHLYFYWYRQILGQKVEFLVSFYNNEISEKSEIFDDQFSVERPDGSNFTLKIRSTKLEDSAMYFCASSDRQGFVDYGYTFGSGTRLTVV.

The chain combines TRBV7-9 with TRBJ2-3, with D possibly being TRBD1 (5 bases). Trimming removed 5 bases at V and 2 bases at J, with 14 bases between. Looked up from germline, CDR1 is SEHNR and CDR2 is FQNEAQ (reference sequence). This CDR3 contains 15 residues. The CDR3 here is CASSPEGVITDTQYF. The CDR3 coding sequence is TGTGCCAGCAGCCCAGAAGGGGTAATCACAGATACGCAGTATTTT. The full variable domain, rest sourced from reference TRBV7-9 and TRBJ2-3, is DTGVSQNPRHKITKRGQNVTFRCDPISEHNRLYWYRQTLGQGPEFLTYFQNEAQLEKSRLLSDRFSAERPKGSFSTLEIQRTEQGDSAMYLCASSPEGVITDTQYFGPGTRLTVL.

The rearrangement links TRBV4-2 to TRBJ1-6; TRBD1 aligns across 8 bases. With 0 bases clipped from V and 6 bases from J, the junction kept 7 bases outside the gene matches. The CDR3 has 17 amino acids. The V gene's germline CDR1 is LGHNA and CDR2 YNFKEQ. The DNA for the CDR3 is TGTGCCAGCAGCCAAGAGACTGACAGGGGTTTTAATTCACCCCTCCACTTT. Translating it yields CASSQETDRGFNSPLHF.

The V gene is TRBV28, the J gene TRBJ2-7, with 8 positions matching TRBD1. Germline trimming cut 5 bases from V and 5 bases from J; bases unmatched to any gene: 17. From germline, CDR1 is MDHEN and CDR2 SYDVKM. The CDR3 has 17 amino acids. CDR3 loop: CASSPQQGGYQDHEQYF. In DNA form, the CDR3 reads TGTGCCAGCAGTCCGCAACAGGGGGGTTATCAGGACCACGAGCAGTACTTC.

This chain connects TRBV19 to TRBJ2-7; 8 bases match TRBD2. This CDR3 spans 14 amino acids. After removal of 3 bases from V and 2 bases from J, the junction contained 3 bases not matched to a gene. The germline V gene has CDR1 LNHDA and CDR2 SQIVND (reference sequence). This chain's CDR3 is CASSMASGPYEQYF. The CDR3 DNA reads as TGTGCCAGTAGTATGGCTAGCGGGCCCTACGAGCAGTACTTC.

The chain uses TRBV6-5 and TRBJ2-1; D call uncertain. V was cut by 0 bases and J by 2 bases, with 8 bases left in between. Germline assignment: CDR1 MNHEY and CDR2 SVGAGI. The length of the CDR3 is 15 residues. As DNA, the CDR3 is TGTGCCAGCAGTTACTCGTCGGTAACCTACAATGAGCAGTTCTTC. Protein: CASSYSSVTYNEQFF.